This TCR beta chain was identified in a study of T cell responses to AZD1222 COVID-19 vaccine. The CDR3 sequence is 13 residues long. The V end lost 6 bases, the J end lost 3 bases, and 12 bases lay between the germline ends. Germline CDR1 KGHSH, CDR2 LQKENI. TCRdb's copy holds only in-frame clones and misses some; the assay was immunoSEQ multiplex PCR. The profile shows 95,000 to 130,000 clones, 80% to 90% of them singletons. The sample was peripheral blood, taken on day 0 of MenACWY control vaccination. The receptor was derived from an adult in good health. This chain uses TRBV18 with TRBJ2-7; D gene ambiguous. CDR3 protein: CASSPLGFYEQYF. The CDR3 DNA sequence: TGTGCCAGCTCCCCATTAGGTTTCTACGAGCAGTACTTC. Filled out from reference TRBV18 and TRBJ2-7, the complete variable domain reads NAGVMQNPRHLVRRRGQEARLRCSPMKGHSHVYWYRQLPEEGLKFMVYLQKENIIDESGMPKERFSAEFPKEGPSILRIQQVVRGDSAAYFCASSPLGFYEQYFGPGTRLTVT.